These 23 T cell receptor beta chains originate from one sample sequenced in a study of identical twins. One entry per CDR3 protein, called by TCRdb with MiXCR from the 5' RACE reads. The sample yields about 690,000 distinct CDR3 sequences, roughly 20% seen once. This sample was shared with a second study, whose subject was T cells expressing NK-cell markers.

The specimen sequenced was PBMCs. These receptors all come from a woman younger than 35 in good health.

This clonotype was recorded at least ten times. The genes are TRBV20-1 and TRBJ1-5; D might be TRBD1 (5 bases). The CDR3 sequence is 12 residues long. V lost 7 bases, J lost 4 bases, and 11 bases lay in between. Looked up from germline, CDR1 is DFQATT and CDR2 is SNEGSKA (reference sequence). CDR3 nucleotides: TGCAGTGGGGGGAGAGTAAATCAGCCCCAGCATTTT. Its translation: CSGGRVNQPQHF.

This clonotype has more than one count but fewer than ten. The V gene is TRBV19, the J gene TRBJ2-1; D gene unclear. The germline gives CDR1 LNHDA, CDR2 SQIVND (reference sequence). Deletions cut 1 base from V and 6 bases from J, with 4 bases between. This CDR3 has 12 amino acids. CDR3 in DNA: TGTGCCAGTAGTATAGTCGGCAATGAGCAGTTCTTC. The encoded protein is CASSIVGNEQFF.

This CDR3 is CASSLNSGTNTEAFF. In DNA, the CDR3 is TGTGCCAGCAGCTTAAATTCGGGGACGAACACTGAAGCTTTCTTT. J is TRBJ1-1 and V is TRBV13; tentative D call: TRBD1 (5 bases). CDR1 and CDR2 from the germline V gene are PRHDT and FYEKMQ (reference sequence). Trimming pared 2 bases from V and 1 base from J, leaving 11 bases between. The CDR3 totals 15 residues.

V is TRBV10-3 and J is TRBJ1-2; tentative D call: TRBD1 (6 bases). V shed 3 bases and J shed 2 bases, with 10 bases lying between them. There are 14 residues in the CDR3. Germline V gene lookup returns CDR1 ENHRY and CDR2 SYGVKD. CDR3 DNA sequence: TGTGCCATCAGTGATAAACAGGGCAACTATGGCTACACCTTC. Protein: CAISDKQGNYGYTF.

V and J are TRBV7-9 and TRBJ2-7; a possible D gene is TRBD2 (5 bases). Germline V gene sequence: CDR1 SEHNR, CDR2 FQNEAQ (reference sequence). The CDR3 contains 17 residues. V lost 5 bases and J lost 2, with 22 bases in between. CDR3 DNA sequence: TGTGCCAGCAGCAATGCTGGACGGGGTCGTTCGGCCTACGAGCAGTACTTC. Its protein is CASSNAGRGRSAYEQYF.

The chain links TRBV7-9 to TRBJ2-5, with D possibly matching TRBD2 (6 bases). The CDR3 has 15 amino acids. The germline CDR1 and CDR2 sequences are SEHNR and FQNEAQ (reference sequence). Deletions cut 4 bases from V and 1 base from J, with 13 bases between. The CDR3 loop reads CASSSPRDFQETQYF. The CDR3 nucleotides are TGTGCCAGCAGCTCCCCCCGGGACTTCCAAGAGACCCAGTACTTC. The full variable domain, with the rest looked up from reference TRBV7-9 and TRBJ2-5, is DTGVSQNPRHKITKRGQNVTFRCDPISEHNRLYWYRQTLGQGPEFLTYFQNEAQLEKSRLLSDRFSAERPKGSFSTLEIQRTEQGDSAMYLCASSSPRDFQETQYFGPGTRLLVL.

This clonotype was seen a handful of times. The gene calls are TRBV29-1 and TRBJ1-2; the match to TRBD1 covers 9 bases. The CDR3 is 13 amino acids. CDR1 SQVTM and CDR2 ANQGSEA come from the germline V gene. With 7 bases clipped from V and 8 bases from J, the junction kept 11 bases outside the gene matches. CDR3 bases: TGCAGCGCCTTATTCACAGGGGGCGAGGGCTACACCTTC. This translates into CSALFTGGEGYTF.

The V call is TRBV18, the J call TRBJ2-3; D is tentatively TRBD1 or TRBD2 (5 bases each). Germline assignment: CDR1 KGHSH and CDR2 LQKENI. V was clipped by 4 bases and J by 6 bases, with 20 bases between them. There are 16 residues in the CDR3. The CDR3 DNA sequence: TGTGCCAGCTCACGGACATCCGGGCCCCTAGCCGATACGCAGTATTTT. Its protein product is CASSRTSGPLADTQYF. Based on the CDR3 plus reference TRBV18 and TRBJ2-3, the full variable domain is NAGVMQNPRHLVRRRGQEARLRCSPMKGHSHVYWYRQLPEEGLKFMVYLQKENIIDESGMPKERFSAEFPKEGPSILRIQQVVRGDSAAYFCASSRTSGPLADTQYFGPGTRLTVL.

This clonotype was observed at least ten times. The chain recombines TRBV20-1 with TRBJ2-3; D is uncertain. In germline, CDR1 is DFQATT, CDR2 SNEGSKA (reference sequence). Trimming stripped 3 bases from V and 5 bases from J, with 9 bases between. This CDR3 comprises 12 residues. The CDR3 DNA reads as TGCAGTGCTAGTATGACGCAAGATACGCAGTATTTT. Translated, it gives CSASMTQDTQYF.

The J gene is TRBJ2-7, the V gene TRBV20-1; D possibly matches TRBD1 or TRBD2 (5 bases each). Trimming left V 6 bases short and J 2 bases short, with 14 bases between. Germline CDR1 is DFQATT and CDR2 is SNEGSKA (reference sequence). The CDR3 spans 13 residues. In DNA form, the CDR3 reads TGCAGTGCCTGTCGGGACGTAGCCTACGAGCAGTACTTC. Translating it yields CSACRDVAYEQYF.

A few counts support this clonotype. The rearrangement joins TRBV12-2 to TRBJ2-3. TRBV12-2 is recorded as a pseudogene. This CDR3 spans 18 amino acids. CDR3 DNA sequence: TGTGCAAGTCGCTTAGGGACTAGCGGGTGCATGTTCACAGATACGCAGTATTTT. Protein sequence: CASRLGTSGCMFTDTQYF.

The chain joins TRBV29-1 to TRBJ2-7, with D hard to call. The CDR3 consists of 11 residues. Trimming removed 2 bases at V and 4 bases at J, with 6 bases between. The V gene's germline CDR1 is SQVTM and CDR2 ANQGSEA. CDR3 protein: CSVELGYEQYF. In nucleotides, the CDR3 is TGCAGCGTTGAACTGGGATACGAGCAGTACTTC.

This clonotype has only a few counts. The chain couples TRBV12-3 or TRBV12-4 to TRBJ2-3; TRBD1 matches 7 bases. The CDR3 sequence is 15 residues long. V trimming: 5 bases; J trimming: 3 bases; junction bases outside the gene matches: 8. The CDR3 loop is CASSPRTGATDTQYF. The CDR3 nucleotides read TGTGCCAGCAGTCCCCGGACAGGAGCTACAGATACGCAGTATTTT.

The chain links TRBV7-8 to TRBJ2-1; TRBD2 matches at 10 bases. The V segment lost 8 bases and the J segment 12 bases; nucleotides outside the gene matches: 10. The CDR3 has 13 residues. Germline values: CDR1 SGHVS, CDR2 FQNEAQ. Written as DNA, the CDR3 is TGTGCCAGCGGGCTAGCGGGAGTTGGGCGGCAGTTCTTC. Its translation is CASGLAGVGRQFF. Full variable domain (missing parts from reference TRBV7-8 and TRBJ2-1): GAGVSQSPRYKVAKRGQDVALRCDPISGHVSLFWYQQALGQGPEFLTYFQNEAQLDKSGLPSDRFFAERPEGSVSTLKIQRTQQEDSAVYLCASGLAGVGRQFFGPGTRLTVL.

This chain connects TRBV24-1 to TRBJ2-2; D tentatively reads TRBD1 or TRBD2 (5 bases each). V lost 3 bases to trimming and J lost 0 bases, with 10 bases between them. The CDR3 has 16 amino acids. Germline CDR1 KGHDR, CDR2 SFDVKD. The CDR3, as DNA: TGTGCCACCAGTGATCCCGGGACGGCGAACACCGGGGAGCTGTTTTTT. This codes for CATSDPGTANTGELFF.

V and J are TRBV19 and TRBJ2-5, with D unresolved. V shed 3 bases and J shed 2 bases, with 7 bases lying between them. CDR1 is LNHDA, CDR2 SQIVND, per germline (reference sequence). The CDR3 contains 13 residues. The CDR3 protein is CASSISRQETQYF. The CDR3 DNA follows: TGTGCCAGTAGTATCTCTAGACAAGAGACCCAGTACTTC.

V is TRBV11-2 and J is TRBJ1-1, with D possibly matching TRBD1 (5 bases). CDR3 length: 13 amino acids. In germline, CDR1 is SGHAT, CDR2 FQNNGV. V dropped 3 bases and J dropped 6 bases, with 11 bases sitting between them. DNA of the CDR3: TGTGCCAGCAGCTTTAGTACGACAGCTGAAGCTTTCTTT. As protein: CASSFSTTAEAFF.

Of note for this clonotype: One end of the junction does not line up with germline, which may come from a read error. V usage is TRBV20-1 and J usage is TRBJ1-2; D unclear. The CDR3 spans 13 residues. Germline assignment: CDR1 DFQATT and CDR2 SNEGSKA (reference sequence). Here the CDR3 DNA reads TGCAGTGTTAGAAGGCTTACTAACTATGGCTACACCTTC. Residues: CSVRRLTNYGYTF.

This clonotype was counted many times. This chain links TRBV7-8 with TRBJ1-1, with 8 positions matching TRBD1. V dropped 7 bases and J dropped 3; count of bases not matched to a gene: 10. This CDR3 is built from 15 residues. Germline lookup yields CDR1 SGHVS and CDR2 FQNEAQ. CDR3 loop: CASTPWSGGYTEAFF. In nucleotides, the CDR3 is TGTGCCAGCACCCCTTGGTCAGGGGGCTACACTGAAGCTTTCTTT.

This chain connects TRBV2 to TRBJ2-1, with a possible D match to TRBD2 (5 bases). CDR3 size: 14 residues. Between the trimmed V and J ends, which lost 7 bases and 3 bases, there was a span of 13 bases. CDR1 SNHLY and CDR2 FYNNEI come from the germline V gene. The CDR3, as DNA: TGTGCCAGCAAATACCCACGGGACTACAATGAGCAGTTCTTC. This codes for CASKYPRDYNEQFF.

This clonotype has a count of ten or more. The chain carries TRBV10-1 and TRBJ2-3; 10 bases are a match to TRBD2. V gave up 5 bases and J gave up 2 bases; unmatched junction bases: 4. The CDR3 has 15 residues. Germline V lookup: CDR1 WNHNN, CDR2 SYGVQD (reference sequence). The CDR3 loop is CASSLAGDLTDTQYF. The CDR3 nucleotides are TGCGCCAGCAGTCTAGCGGGAGACCTCACAGATACGCAGTATTTT.

This clonotype turned up a few times. J is TRBJ2-3 and V is TRBV9; 10 positions agree with TRBD2. The V segment lost 0 bases and the J segment 2 bases; nucleotides outside the gene matches: 9. This CDR3 has 18 residues. Germline V gives CDR1 SGDLS, CDR2 YYNGEE. CDR3 protein: CASSVALTSGVFTDTQYF. CDR3 bases: TGTGCCAGCAGCGTAGCCCTTACTAGCGGGGTATTCACAGATACGCAGTATTTT.

This clonotype was picked up a small number of times. The chain recombines TRBV7-9 with TRBJ2-7, with 7 nucleotides matching TRBD2. V shed 4 bases, J shed 4 bases, and the junction held 4 bases outside the gene matches. This CDR3 has 13 amino acids. Germline lookup yields CDR1 SEHNR and CDR2 FQNEAQ (reference sequence). CDR3 amino acids: CASSWEGQYEQYF. The CDR3 DNA reads TGTGCCAGCAGCTGGGAGGGGCAGTACGAGCAGTACTTC.